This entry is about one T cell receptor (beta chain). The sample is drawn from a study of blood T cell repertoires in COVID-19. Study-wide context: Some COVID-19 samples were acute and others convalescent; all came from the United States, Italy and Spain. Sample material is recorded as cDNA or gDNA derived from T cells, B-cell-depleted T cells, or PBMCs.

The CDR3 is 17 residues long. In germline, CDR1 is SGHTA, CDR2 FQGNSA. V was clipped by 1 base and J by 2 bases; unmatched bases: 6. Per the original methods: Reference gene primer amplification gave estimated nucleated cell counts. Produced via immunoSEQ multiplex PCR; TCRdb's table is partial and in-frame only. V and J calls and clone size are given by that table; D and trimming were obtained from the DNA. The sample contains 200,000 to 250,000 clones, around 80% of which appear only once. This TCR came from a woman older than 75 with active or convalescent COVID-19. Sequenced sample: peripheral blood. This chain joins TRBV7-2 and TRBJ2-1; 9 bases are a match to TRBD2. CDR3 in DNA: TGTGCCAGCAGCTTAGTCGCTGGCGGGGGGGCCTACAATGAGCAGTTCTTC. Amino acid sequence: CASSLVAGGGAYNEQFF.